These T cell receptor beta chains were read from a single sample in a study of PD-L1 blockade in urothelial cancer. TCRdb's table, derived via immunoSEQ multiplex PCR, lists solely in-frame clones and lacks some. In the table there are 48,000 or so clones, around 86% of which are singletons. Sequenced material: PBMCs, taken around atezolizumab (anti-PD-L1) treatment. The receptors derive from a man aged 60-69 years with urothelial cancer. The CDR3 runs from the conserved cysteine through the conserved F or W. The D gene is left open where the match is weak. A row's size may be missing; if present it is once, few, many or a size class.

clone_size,j_call,d_call,v_call,cdr3_aa,cdr3_nt
.,TRBJ2-1,TRBD2,TRBV30,CAWSRNRLAGEQFF,TGTGCCTGGAGTCGTAATAGACTAGCGGGAGAGCAGTTCTTC
.,TRBJ1-1,.,TRBV18,CASWEGWGTEAFF,TGTGCCAGTTGGGAGGGTTGGGGGACTGAAGCTTTCTTT
.,TRBJ2-7,.,TRBV20-1,CSARGQDEQYF,TGCAGTGCTAGAGGACAGGATGAGCAGTACTTC
few,TRBJ1-1,.,TRBV7-8,CASSLAGGMNTEAFF,TGTGCCAGCAGCTTAGCTGGGGGGATGAACACTGAAGCTTTCTTT
.,TRBJ1-1,.,TRBV30,CAWKGGRATEAFF,TGTGCCTGGAAGGGAGGGCGAGCCACTGAAGCTTTCTTT
.,TRBJ2-5,.,TRBV6-5,CASSYAGTETQYF,TGTGCCAGCAGTTACGCCGGTACGGAGACCCAGTACTTC
.,TRBJ2-2,.,TRBV19,CASSSRPGELFF,TGTGCCAGTAGCTCGCGTCCCGGGGAGCTGTTTTTT
few,TRBJ2-1,TRBD1,TRBV11-3,CASSRQGMSEQFF,TGTGCCAGCAGCCGACAGGGGATGAGTGAGCAGTTCTTC
.,TRBJ2-1,TRBD2,TRBV7-2,CASSLVGSGGANEQFF,TGTGCCAGCAGCTTAGTGGGTAGCGGGGGGGCCAATGAGCAGTTCTTC
.,TRBJ1-3,TRBD1,TRBV30,CAWRHQGQGSGNTIYF,TGTGCCTGGAGGCACCAAGGACAGGGGAGTGGAAACACCATATATTTT
.,TRBJ2-1,.,TRBV5-1,CASSLALRANEQFF,TGCGCCAGCAGCTTGGCCCTCAGGGCCAATGAGCAGTTCTTC
.,TRBJ2-7,.,TRBV6-6,CASSPPIIRGGYEQYF,TGTGCCAGCAGCCCACCAATAATCAGGGGCGGATACGAGCAGTACTTC
.,TRBJ1-2,.,TRBV19,CASSPPQGRVGYTF,TGTGCCAGTAGTCCCCCCCAGGGGCGAGTTGGCTACACCTTC
.,TRBJ2-6,.,TRBV6-5,CASRTTYSGANVLTF,TGTGCCAGCAGAACTACATACTCTGGGGCCAACGTCCTGACTTTC
.,TRBJ1-1,.,TRBV10-3,CAISETEAEAFF,TGTGCCATCAGCGAGACAGAAGCTGAAGCTTTCTTT
.,TRBJ1-5,TRBD1,TRBV6-6,CASIPGQGGQPQHF,TGTGCCAGCATTCCGGGACAGGGTGGTCAGCCCCAGCATTTT
once,TRBJ1-1,TRBD1,TRBV18,CASSPLGQGGTEAFF,TGTGCCAGCTCACCTTTGGGACAGGGTGGGACTGAAGCTTTCTTT
.,TRBJ2-7,TRBD1,TRBV5-1,CASSLSGTGAGEQYF,TGCGCCAGCAGCTTGTCCGGGACAGGGGCTGGGGAGCAGTACTTC
.,TRBJ2-3,.,TRBV5-1,CASSSRPLDGRSTDTQYF,TGCGCCAGCAGCTCGCGGCCTCTGGACGGGAGAAGCACAGATACGCAGTATTTT
.,TRBJ2-1,.,TRBV30,CAWSVTGGWNEQFF,TGTGCCTGGAGTGTAACGGGGGGCTGGAATGAGCAGTTCTTC
.,TRBJ2-2,TRBD2,TRBV2,CASGGLAGGTGELFF,TGTGCCAGCGGTGGACTAGCGGGGGGCACCGGGGAGCTGTTTTTT
once,TRBJ2-5,.,TRBV5-6,CASSLWGGGKRETQYF,TGTGCCAGCAGCTTGTGGGGTGGGGGCAAGCGGGAGACCCAGTACTTC
.,TRBJ2-7,.,TRBV5-1,CASRADRPYEQYF,TGCGCCAGCAGGGCGGACAGACCCTACGAGCAGTACTTC
.,TRBJ2-1,.,TRBV21-1,CASSKGGGHEQFF,TGTGCCAGCAGCAAGGGGGGGGGCCATGAGCAGTTCTTC
few,TRBJ1-1,TRBD1,TRBV6-5,CASSARQGITEAFF,TGTGCCAGCTCCGCCAGACAGGGGATCACTGAAGCTTTCTTT
once,TRBJ1-1,.,TRBV10-3,CAIRTGNTEAFF,TGTGCCATCCGCACAGGGAACACTGAAGCTTTCTTT
.,TRBJ1-4,.,TRBV27,CASSFLGVREKLFF,TGTGCCAGCAGTTTTTTAGGGGTTCGGGAAAAACTGTTTTTT
.,TRBJ1-4,.,TRBV29-1,CSAGQLNEKLFF,TGCAGCGCCGGACAGCTAAATGAAAAACTGTTTTTT
.,TRBJ2-3,.,TRBV6-6,CASRSHSGRTDTQYF,TGTGCCAGCAGATCCCACTCGGGAAGAACAGATACGCAGTATTTT
.,TRBJ2-5,.,TRBV6-5,CASSYSEVPVETQYF,TGTGCCAGCAGTTACTCGGAGGTACCGGTAGAGACCCAGTACTTC
.,TRBJ1-4,.,TRBV7-8,CASSTNREKLFF,TGTGCCAGCAGCACTAACAGGGAAAAACTGTTTTTT
.,TRBJ1-5,.,TRBV9,CASSVRSGRSNQPQHF,TGTGCCAGCAGCGTCAGGAGCGGACGGAGCAATCAGCCCCAGCATTTT
few,TRBJ2-3,TRBD2,TRBV5-1,CASSVAGGHTDTQYF,TGCGCCAGCAGCGTGGCGGGGGGGCACACAGATACGCAGTATTTT
.,TRBJ2-3,TRBD1,TRBV5-1,CASSLRTGSTDTQYF,TGCGCCAGCAGCCTACGGACAGGGAGCACAGATACGCAGTATTTT
once,TRBJ1-1,.,TRBV28,CASSFEGDTEAFF,TGTGCCAGCAGTTTCGAGGGGGACACTGAAGCTTTCTTT
.,TRBJ1-2,.,TRBV4-1,CASSQDNISGYTF,TGCGCCAGCAGCCAAGATAACATTTCTGGCTACACCTTC
.,TRBJ1-1,.,TRBV7-2,CASAGRLNTEAFF,TGTGCCAGCGCGGGCAGACTGAACACTGAAGCTTTCTTT
.,TRBJ2-1,.,TRBV4-3,CASSQRGTPYNEQFF,TGCGCCAGCAGCCAGCGGGGGACACCCTACAATGAGCAGTTCTTC
.,TRBJ2-7,.,TRBV5-8,CASSLDTTHEQYF,TGTGCCAGCAGCCTGGACACCACCCACGAGCAGTACTTC
many,TRBJ2-3,.,TRBV7-9,CASSKTGTDTQYF,TGTGCCAGCAGCAAAACCGGGACAGATACGCAGTATTTT
once,TRBJ1-2,TRBD1,TRBV29-1,CSVPGQGSSVDYGYTF,TGCAGCGTGCCGGGACAGGGGTCATCGGTTGACTATGGCTACACCTTC
.,TRBJ1-1,TRBD1,TRBV7-3,CASSLLGTGGLGLSEAFF,TGTGCCAGCAGCCTGCTAGGGACAGGGGGCTTGGGTCTTAGTGAAGCTTTCTTT
.,TRBJ1-2,TRBD1,TRBV27,CASSSRTGGYYGYTF,TGTGCCAGCAGTTCCCGGACAGGGGGTTACTATGGCTACACCTTC
.,TRBJ1-3,.,TRBV2,CASTRQAHSGNTIYF,TGTGCCAGCACCCGACAGGCACACTCTGGAAACACCATATATTTT
few,TRBJ1-1,.,TRBV29-1,CSVVTDYNTEAFF,TGCAGCGTCGTGACTGATTACAACACTGAAGCTTTCTTT
.,TRBJ1-1,.,TRBV6-1,CASSPEVTGRTEAFF,TGTGCCAGCAGTCCTGAAGTGACGGGAAGAACTGAAGCTTTCTTT
.,TRBJ1-2,.,TRBV4-1,CASSQDAAGNYGYTF,TGCGCCAGCAGCCAAGATGCGGCAGGGAACTATGGCTACACCTTC
.,TRBJ2-1,TRBD2,TRBV7-3,CASSLVGGVNNEQFF,TGTGCCAGCAGCTTAGTGGGGGGGGTAAACAATGAGCAGTTCTTC
.,TRBJ2-3,TRBD1,TRBV9,CASSVVTAGTGHPDTQYF,TGTGCCAGCAGCGTAGTTACCGCAGGGACAGGTCATCCAGATACGCAGTATTTT
.,TRBJ2-3,TRBD1,TRBV19,CASRGQGADTQYF,TGTGCCAGTAGGGGACAGGGGGCAGATACGCAGTATTTT
few,TRBJ2-4,TRBD1,TRBV28,CASRTWGQGNIQYF,TGTGCCAGCAGAACCTGGGGACAGGGAAACATTCAGTACTTC
.,TRBJ1-5,TRBD1,TRBV29-1,CSVEETGQGPQHF,TGCAGCGTTGAAGAGACAGGGCAGGGGCCCCAGCATTTT
.,TRBJ2-3,.,TRBV30,CAWTPGGHFTDTQYF,TGTGCCTGGACCCCAGGAGGGCACTTCACAGATACGCAGTATTTT
once,TRBJ1-4,.,TRBV6-1,CASSVGAGEKLFF,TGTGCCAGCAGCGTGGGGGCGGGTGAAAAACTGTTTTTT
.,TRBJ2-1,TRBD2,TRBV12-5,CASGPSGGDEQFF,TGTGCTAGTGGTCCCAGCGGGGGCGATGAGCAGTTCTTC
.,TRBJ1-4,.,TRBV6-6,CASKGQSVSQLFF,TGTGCCTCCAAGGGACAATCCGTCTCTCAACTGTTTTTT
.,TRBJ1-2,TRBD1,TRBV28,CASSISGGAGYTF,TGTGCCAGCAGTATCTCAGGGGGCGCAGGCTACACCTTC